Sequencing of this T cell receptor beta chain was carried out in a study of T cell responses to AZD1222 COVID-19 vaccine. Clones were read by immunoSEQ multiplex PCR, and TCRdb kept only the in-frame ones, dropping some. Of 55,000 to 85,000 clones listed, 84% are singletons. The source of this sequence is an adult in good health. The sample was peripheral blood, taken on day 0 of AZD1222 vaccination.

The CDR3: CASRKTRYQPQHF. CDR3 DNA sequence: TGTGCCAGCAGAAAGACCCGTTATCAGCCCCAGCATTTT. This chain joins TRBV6-5 and TRBJ1-5; D is undetermined. The CDR3 totals 13 residues. V lost 6 bases, J lost 5 bases, and 11 bases lay in between. Germline-derived CDR1 and CDR2 are MNHEY and SVGAGI.